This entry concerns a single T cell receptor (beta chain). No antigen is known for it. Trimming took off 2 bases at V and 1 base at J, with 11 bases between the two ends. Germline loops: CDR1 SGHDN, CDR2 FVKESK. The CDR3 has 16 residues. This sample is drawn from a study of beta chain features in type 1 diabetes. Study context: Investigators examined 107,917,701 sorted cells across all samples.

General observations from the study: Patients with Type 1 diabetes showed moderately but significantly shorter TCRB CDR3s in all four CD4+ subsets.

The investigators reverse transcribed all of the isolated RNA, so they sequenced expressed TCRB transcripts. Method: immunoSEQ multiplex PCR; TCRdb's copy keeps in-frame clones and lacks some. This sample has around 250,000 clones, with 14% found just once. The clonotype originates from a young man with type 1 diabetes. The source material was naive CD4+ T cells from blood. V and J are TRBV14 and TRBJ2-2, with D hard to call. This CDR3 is CASSQFNVRNTGELFF. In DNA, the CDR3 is TGTGCCAGCAGCCAATTTAACGTTAGGAACACCGGGGAGCTGTTTTTT.